These T cell receptor beta chains were read from a single sample in a study of blood T cell repertoires in COVID-19. Sequencing was performed with immunoSEQ multiplex PCR; in TCRdb, only in-frame clones are kept and a portion is missing. Counted here are more than 400,000 clones, around 90% occurring once; the ten biggest clones make up 0.6% to 0.7%. The sequenced sample consisted of PBMCs or T cells enriched from blood (not recorded which). These receptors all come from a man younger than 30 who had recovered from COVID-19. The CDR3 runs from the conserved cysteine through the conserved F or W. The D gene is left open where the match is weak. Not all rows give a size; the values are once, few, many and, for expanded clones, a class.

CDR3 protein	CDR3 DNA	V gene	J gene	clone size	D gene
CASSRPGLNYGYTF	TGTGCCAGCTCCCGTCCCGGACTAAACTATGGCTACACCTTC	TRBV18	TRBJ1-2	NA	NA
CASSQEFGAGGYNEQFF	TGCGCCAGCAGCCAAGAGTTCGGAGCGGGAGGGTACAATGAGCAGTTCTTC	TRBV4-1	TRBJ2-1	NA	TRBD2
CASSSGQGDTDTQYF	TGTGCCAGTAGTAGCGGACAGGGGGACACAGATACGCAGTATTTT	TRBV19	TRBJ2-3	NA	TRBD1
CASSRTGVAQYF	TGTGCCAGCAGCCGAACAGGGGTTGCGCAGTATTTT	TRBV3-1/TRBV3-2	TRBJ2-3	NA	TRBD1
CASRTSGTSTDTQYF	TGTGCCAGCAGGACTAGCGGGACTAGCACAGATACGCAGTATTTT	TRBV6-5	TRBJ2-3	NA	TRBD2
CASSLEPGNEQYF	TGTGCCAGCAGCTTAGAGCCAGGGAACGAGCAGTACTTC	TRBV7-2	TRBJ2-7	few	NA
CSVGAGGRNTIYF	TGCAGCGTTGGCGCAGGGGGCCGTAACACCATATATTTT	TRBV29-1	TRBJ1-3	once	TRBD1
CATSRDGGGMGNKKF	TGTGCCACCAGCAGAGATGGTGGAGGGATGGGAAATAAGAAGTTC	TRBV15	TRBJ1-2	once	NA
CASSLQKNYGYTF	TGTGCCAGTAGTCTGCAGAAAAACTATGGCTACACCTTC	TRBV19	TRBJ1-2	NA	NA
CASSPKEGLNTEAFF	TGCGCCAGCAGCCCGAAGGAGGGACTGAACACTGAAGCTTTCTTT	TRBV4-1	TRBJ1-1	once	NA
CASSQITTQGVRGKTQYF	TGTGCCAGCAGCCAAATAACGACACAGGGGGTACGAGGAAAGACCCAGTACTTC	TRBV3-1/TRBV3-2	TRBJ2-5	NA	TRBD1
CASTHLSQTNSPLHF	TGTGCCAGCACCCACCTGAGCCAGACAAATTCACCCCTCCACTTT	TRBV6-5	TRBJ1-6	NA	NA
CASRSGPGGNEQFF	TGTGCCAGCAGAAGTGGCCCGGGGGGGAATGAGCAGTTCTTC	TRBV28	TRBJ2-1	NA	TRBD2
CASSSPGQAGPYEQYF	TGTGCCAGCAGTTCCCCCGGTCAAGCGGGCCCCTACGAGCAGTACTTC	TRBV28	TRBJ2-7	NA	NA
CASSLEWVGGGEQYF	TGTGCCAGCAGCCTCGAATGGGTCGGAGGAGGCGAGCAGTACTTC	TRBV7-9	TRBJ2-7	NA	NA
CASSSDRGLYNSPLHF	TGTGCCAGCAGCTCTGACAGGGGCCTATATAATTCACCCCTCCACTTT	TRBV3-1/TRBV3-2	TRBJ1-6	NA	TRBD1
CAIKPGQEGNTEAFF	TGTGCCATCAAACCGGGACAGGAGGGTAACACTGAAGCTTTCTTT	TRBV10-3	TRBJ1-1	NA	TRBD1
CASSRVQTGLANYGYTF	TGCGCCAGCAGCCGAGTCCAAACAGGGTTAGCTAACTATGGCTACACCTTC	TRBV4-1	TRBJ1-2	NA	NA
CASSASDREITEAFF	TGTGCCAGCAGTGCTAGTGACAGGGAGATCACTGAAGCTTTCTTT	TRBV28	TRBJ1-1	NA	TRBD1
CASSTSGFGGYTF	TGTGCCAGCAGTACTTCAGGGTTTGGTGGCTACACCTTC	TRBV2	TRBJ1-2	once	NA
CASSQGTGGAGATEAFF	TGTGCCAGCAGCCAAGGGACAGGGGGCGCGGGGGCCACTGAAGCTTTCTTT	TRBV7-3	TRBJ1-1	NA	TRBD1
CASRAGGRTEAFF	TGTGCCAGCAGGGCGGGAGGTAGGACTGAAGCTTTCTTT	TRBV28	TRBJ1-1	NA	NA
CASRTGGDSNQPQHF	TGCGCCAGCCGGACCGGGGGAGATAGCAATCAGCCCCAGCATTTT	TRBV5-1	TRBJ1-5	NA	NA
CASTTSTSPSDEQFF	TGTGCCAGCACCACCTCTACTAGCCCTTCGGATGAGCAGTTCTTC	TRBV7-9	TRBJ2-1	NA	NA
CASSLLAGEQFF	TGTGCCAGCAGTTTATTGGCGGGAGAGCAGTTCTTC	TRBV28	TRBJ2-1	NA	NA
CASKIRGTQPQHF	TGTGCCAGCAAAATCAGGGGCACTCAGCCCCAGCATTTT	TRBV6-5	TRBJ1-5	NA	NA
CASSQDRANYGYTF	TGTGCCAGCAGCCAAGACAGGGCGAACTATGGCTACACCTTC	TRBV4-2	TRBJ1-2	NA	NA
CASRPGYYGYTF	TGTGCCAGCAGGCCGGGTTACTATGGCTACACCTTC	TRBV2	TRBJ1-2	NA	NA
CASSDGGGPTYEQYF	TGTGCCAGCAGTGATGGGGGGGGCCCCACCTACGAGCAGTACTTC	TRBV6-1	TRBJ2-7	NA	NA
CAGRQGAGEAFF	TGTGCCGGAAGACAGGGGGCTGGGGAAGCTTTCTTT	TRBV10-3	TRBJ1-1	NA	TRBD1
CAWNRGADNSPLHF	TGTGCCTGGAACCGGGGGGCGGATAATTCACCCCTCCACTTT	TRBV30	TRBJ1-6	NA	NA
CASSQGTAIGNQPQHF	TGTGCCAGCAGCCAAGGGACAGCTATAGGCAATCAGCCCCAGCATTTT	TRBV3-1/TRBV3-2	TRBJ1-5	NA	NA
CASSLATTGEAFF	TGTGCCAGCAGCTTAGCGACGACGGGGGAAGCTTTCTTT	TRBV7-3	TRBJ1-1	few	NA
CASSQDQSAGYGYTF	TGCGCCAGCAGCCAAGATCAGAGTGCAGGCTATGGCTACACCTTC	TRBV4-1	TRBJ1-2	NA	NA
CASSRDRADTQYF	TGCGCCAGCAGCCGGGACAGGGCAGATACGCAGTATTTT	TRBV5-1	TRBJ2-3	NA	TRBD1
CASSLGTGGYEQYF	TGTGCCAGCAGCTTAGGGACAGGGGGTTACGAACAGTACTTC	TRBV13	TRBJ2-7	NA	TRBD1
CASSSNSRGPQHF	TGTGCCAGCTCTAGTAACAGCCGGGGACCCCAGCATTTT	TRBV27	TRBJ1-5	NA	NA